This T cell receptor beta chain derives from a study of identical twins listed by TCRdb under 2016. About the full investigation: To test whether fetal clonotypes persist, the study used deep sequencing on TCR alpha and beta repertoires from monozygotic twins, unrelated adults of various ages, and cord blood. Replicate twin experiments were performed at different times using different library preparation protocols to rule out contamination.

Library creation used 5' RACE. The sample was run on an Illumina HiSeq 2000. Template switching introduced a universal primer binding site; the final cDNA contained a unique molecular identifier, enabling accurate counting of TCR cDNA molecules. First-strand cDNA for TCR alpha and beta chains was synthesized from specific primers in the conserved constant-segment region. Each cDNA library was double barcoded, with a SMART-Mk sample barcode plus Illumina barcodes, to control for contamination. TruSeq adapter sequences along with Illumina sample barcodes were introduced in two successive PCR steps. The Illumina HiSeq platform was used with custom primers to sequence TCR alpha and beta cDNA libraries. As for the authors' bioinformatics: Raw reads were processed with MiGEC to extract unique molecular identifiers, and MiXCR was used to determine CDR3 positions. For each individual, recombination models were inferred using an EM algorithm with the repgenHMM and IGoR tools. Shared clonotype analysis was performed with the tcR package in R, normalizing sharing by the product of cloneset sizes. Out-of-frame nonproductive sequences were analyzed to study raw recombination free of thymic and clonal selection effects. TCRdb handled the public reads itself, with Q25 trimming in fastp and clone calling in MiXCR, and kept productive beta chains. A single entry per CDR3 protein holds the most common genes and DNA from its merged rows. The V and J calls, along with clone size, are taken from TCRdb and not from the paper's own processing. Present in this sample are 240,000 or so distinct CDR3 sequences, roughly a tenth of which were seen just once. Less than 12% of the sample rests with the top ten.

The paper as a whole reports these results and caveats: Because the same donors could not be followed over many years, the conclusions depended on cross-sectional statistical analysis. Excess twin sharing in beta out-of-frame sequences was weaker because fewer shared sequences lowered the signal-to-noise ratio. In monozygotic twins, out-of-frame TCR alpha sharing was systematically underestimated by recombination models, although the models agreed with sharing between unrelated individuals. Compared with coincidental sharing between unrelated individuals, out-of-frame TCR alpha sequences shared between twins showed an excess of sequences with low generation probability. Zero-insertion analyses could be partly confounded by invariant T cells such as MAIT and iNKT, though diverse VJ usage argued against such confounding for most clonotypes. Abundant cord blood beta clonotypes carried fewer insertions; young adult naive repertoires showed a weaker similar trend, while memory repertoires showed none.

On this clonotype itself: Its antigen is unknown. No qualities accompany the bases; no much larger clone lies one base away.

All donors were healthy Caucasians. Miltenyi CD45RO+ enrichment and human naive T-cell isolation kits were used to isolate memory (CD45RO+) and naive T cells from PBMC. The CDR3 measures 15 amino acids from cysteine to phenylalanine. The retained sequence is limited to the CDR3, 45 bases, with the frame set at the first base. The germline V gene (reference sequence) gives CDR1 as DFQATT and CDR2 as SNEGSKA. V drops 5 bases and J drops 2 bases, leaving 16 bases in between. This sequence was found in a man aged 50-60 years in good health. The sequencing input was memory T cells sorted from blood. Read against the paper, the sample's cell subset or site label means: CD45RO+ enriched T cells. The chain couples TRBV20-1 to TRBJ1-3, and TRBD1 may be the D gene, going by 5 matching bases. Read as DNA, the sequence is TGCAGTGCTCGATCGGGGGTAGGCCCTGGAAACACCATATATTTT. It is translated as CSARSGVGPGNTIYF.